This paragraph reports one T cell receptor beta chain. This clonotype is large (0.1 to 1%) in its sample. Qualities for individual bases were not recorded, and no much larger clone is one base off. Here V drops 4 bases and J drops 0 bases, and the junction holds 5 bases not matched to any gene. From its cysteine to its phenylalanine, the CDR3 spans 16 amino acids. Only the CDR3 region is kept as DNA, spanning 48 bases read in frame from base 1. The germline V gene supplies CDR1 SGHRS and CDR2 YFSETQ. These data are taken from a study of Japanese encephalitis immunity and Zika vaccine responses (dated by TCRdb to the early 2020s). Study-level background: Each included participant got alum-adjuvanted ZPIV three times, at weeks 0, 4 and 28, with every dose being 5.0 ug. A two-dose regimen of JEV vaccine (IXIARO), with doses given 28 days apart, was administered to eleven to twelve participants two to three months before the first ZPIV dose. Twelve participants received one dose of YFV vaccine (YF-VAX) before ZPIV, and about 10 participants were flavivirus-naive. For TCR sequencing, six representative participants were chosen from each pre-vaccination group, with samples at week 0 (after pre-vaccination, before ZPIV) and week 52. In addition, the TCR repertoires of a few flavivirus-naive individuals were analyzed at weeks 2, 6 and 52 after ZPIV vaccination began. The stimulations used peptide pools from ZIKV structural proteins divided into flavivirus-conserved and non-conserved sets, or JEV or YFV peptides that matched the pre-vaccination. ZIKV peptides were 15-mers overlapping by 11 residues, selected for NetMHCpan/NetMHCII-predicted epitopes with affinity below 50 nM. The study tested whether CD4 T cell responses to the Zika vaccine were shaped by prior Japanese encephalitis virus (JEV) or yellow fever virus (YFV) vaccination.

The study at large found these results: Repertoire similarity across time-points and stimulations was higher in JEV-pre-vaccinated donors than in YFV-pre-vaccinated donors, indicating more clonotypes shared between ZIKV and JEV stimulation. After ZPIV, a significant decrease in repertoire richness of CD4 T cells responding to conserved ZIKV epitopes was observed in JEV-pre-vaccinated donors. Samples grouped by participant and showed no similarity between individuals, suggesting that no public TCRs were detected. Peptide-pool deconvolution was not performed because of sample size limitations, and consequently the individual peptides driving cross-reactive responses were not identified. Only a few individuals showed CD8 T cell responses to ZIKV peptide pools, and those responses were very low in magnitude. Only a subset of trial participants with three doses and adequate samples was analyzed, not the entire vaccinated cohort.

PBMCs were labeled with CellTrace CFSE and were cultured for roughly six days in RPMI containing about 8.6% human serum plus peptide pools at about 1 ug/mL each. On a BD FACSAria, proliferating CD4 T cells were sorted without fixation as live CD56-CD19-CD16-CD3+CD4+ CFSE-low cells. Enrolled adults were healthy and were found to be seronegative for ZIKV, JEV, YFV, DENV and WNV by microneutralization screening. The samples were taken from a phase 1, double-blinded, randomized, placebo-controlled trial testing an alum-adjuvanted Zika purified-inactivated virus (ZPIV) vaccine. Peripheral blood mononuclear cells were isolated by standard procedure and stored frozen in liquid nitrogen until use. Libraries came from 5' RACE. Before sequencing, TCRbeta libraries were pooled in proportion to the sorted cell numbers of each library. Total RNA was extracted from sorted cells with RNAzol RT, and cDNA was synthesized with an oligo(dT) primer and a template-switching oligo. Using Kapa HiFi, PCR amplified the TCRbeta V-CDR3-J region between a SMARTer oligo primer and a TCRbeta constant-region primer. Illumina adaptors and sample-specific index barcodes were added in a second PCR, followed by HighPrep bead cleanup and Bioanalyzer confirmation of a band of roughly 650 bp. The libraries were sequenced on an Illumina MiSeq using 2x151 bp paired-end reads. In the source study's methods: Reads were demultiplexed with an in-house Java program, and MiXCR assigned TCRbeta annotations and counted clonotypes. Repertoire overlap was measured with Morisita-Horn indices from the R package vegan, along with UPGMA clustering and Circos plots of recurring clonotypes. Shannon diversity and richness were normalized to the highest possible value given the input cell numbers, yielding values from 0 to 1. CDR3beta sequences were aligned with MUSCLE, distances computed with SeqinR, and multidimensional scaling plotted in R. Starting from the raw public reads, TCRdb applied fastp trimming at Q25, assembled clones with MiXCR and retained in-frame beta chains. Every CDR3 protein is listed once, alongside the most common genes and DNA of its rows. These V and J calls rely on TCRdb rather than the paper's analysis. The sample data list roughly 650 distinct CDR3 sequences, and under 5% of these were observed just once. The ten largest clones capture roughly 30% of the sample.

The receptor was derived from an adult woman who received an inactivated Zika virus vaccine. The chain is encoded by TRBV5-1 joined to TRBJ2-4, with TRBD1 identical over 9 junction bases. Sample: antigen-activated CD4+ T cells from blood, cultured, taken during a Zika inactivated vaccine study. The DNA sequence reads TGCGCCAGCAGCGGGACAGGGACTGTAGCCAAAAACATTCAGTACTTC. It specifies CASSGTGTVAKNIQYF.